The clone carrying this T cell receptor (beta chain) occurred many times. The record originates from a study of shared clonotypes between healthy human individuals. This CDR3 contains 12 residues. The germline V gene encodes CDR1 SGDLS and CDR2 YYNGEE. V was clipped by 1 base and J by 7 bases, with 6 bases between them. TCRdb's table, derived via immunoSEQ multiplex PCR, lists solely in-frame clones and lacks some. The repertoire has hundreds of thousands of clones, approximately 77% of them found once; the top ten carry approximately 12%. The sample taken for sequencing was PBMCs. This sequence originates from a woman between 40 and 55 years old in good health. Some clones in this sample may be carry-over from other donors' samples. The gene calls are TRBV9 and TRBJ2-1; D not resolved. The CDR3 DNA sequence: TGTGCCAGCAGCGTATTGGGGAATGAGCAGTTCTTC. As protein: CASSVLGNEQFF.